Below, 3 T cell receptor beta chains from the same sample are listed, as sequenced in a study of control samples from healthy donors and cancer patients. The repertoire was sequenced with immunoSEQ multiplex PCR; TCRdb's copy has only in-frame clones and lacks some. The sample holds about 120,000 clones; 92% are singletons and the top ten take 2% to 2.5%. Material: blood. These receptors were taken from a woman aged 50 to 60 in good health.

The chain combines TRBV18 with TRBJ2-7; D not certain. Germline V lookup: CDR1 KGHSH, CDR2 LQKENI. The V end was cut by 2 bases, the J end by 5 bases, with 7 bases between. The CDR3 totals 12 residues. This CDR3 reads CASSPTGNEQYF. In DNA, the CDR3 is TGTGCCAGCTCACCAACCGGCAACGAGCAGTACTTC. Full variable domain (remainder filled in from reference TRBV18 and TRBJ2-7): NAGVMQNPRHLVRRRGQEARLRCSPMKGHSHVYWYRQLPEEGLKFMVYLQKENIIDESGMPKERFSAEFPKEGPSILRIQQVVRGDSAAYFCASSPTGNEQYFGPGTRLTVT.

CDR3 in amino acids: CASSQIASLLAFF. In DNA form, the CDR3 reads TGCGCCAGCAGCCAAATAGCAAGCCTACTAGCTTTCTTT. This chain connects TRBV4-1 to TRBJ1-1, with D hard to call. V gave up 2 bases and J gave up 10 bases, with 14 bases separating them. This CDR3 is 13 amino acids long. Germline lookup yields CDR1 MGHRA and CDR2 YSYEKL.

The J gene is TRBJ1-2, the V gene TRBV11-2; no definite D call. The CDR3 covers 15 residues. Trimming took 4 bases from V and 0 from J, leaving 12 bases between them. Germline CDR1 SGHAT, CDR2 FQNNGV. The CDR3 here is CASSSAWGANYGYTF. In DNA, the CDR3 is TGTGCCAGCAGCTCGGCCTGGGGAGCTAACTATGGCTACACCTTC.